Following are 29 T cell receptor beta chains from one sample sequenced in a study of cytomegalovirus exposure and HLA in healthy donors. The PCR employed 60 Vbeta primers together with 13 Jbeta primers. TCRdb keeps only in-frame clones here, not all; method: immunoSEQ multiplex PCR. This table has roughly 100,000 clones, 60% to 80% appearing once. Sequencing was performed on PBMCs. These receptors came from a boy younger than 18 in good health and CMV-seronegative.

The chain links TRBV18 to TRBJ1-3; D not certain. Germline V gives CDR1 KGHSH, CDR2 LQKENI. The CDR3 sequence is 15 residues long. V lost 6 bases to trimming and J lost 0 bases, with 12 bases between them. The CDR3 loop is CASSPNTVSGNTIYF. The CDR3 DNA sequence: TGTGCCAGCTCCCCAAATACGGTCTCTGGAAACACCATATATTTT.

The genes are TRBV4-3 and TRBJ2-1, with D possibly TRBD2 on 6 matching bases. Looked up from germline, CDR1 is LGHNA and CDR2 is YSLEER. The CDR3 is 15 amino acids. Trimming cost V 1 base and J 7 bases, with 14 bases left between them. The CDR3 region is CASSQGGTPMNEQFF. In DNA form, the CDR3 reads TGCGCCAGCAGCCAAGGCGGGACCCCTATGAATGAGCAGTTCTTC.

The chain employs TRBV29-1 and TRBJ2-3; D ambiguous. The V gene lost 7 bases and the J gene lost 4 bases, with 15 bases spanning the gap. The CDR3 loop spans 13 amino acids. Germline CDR1 SQVTM, CDR2 ANQGSEA. CDR3 in amino acids: CSAFHGRADTQYF. Here the CDR3 DNA reads TGCAGCGCATTTCATGGTCGGGCAGATACGCAGTATTTT.

This chain joins TRBV5-1 and TRBJ1-5, with 10 bases matching TRBD1. This CDR3 contains 16 residues. CDR1 and CDR2 (germline): SGHRS, YFSETQ. With 4 bases clipped from V and 3 bases from J, the junction kept 7 bases outside the gene matches. The CDR3 DNA reads TGCGCCAGCAGCCCAGGACAGGGGGGACCCAATCAGCCCCAGCATTTT. The encoded protein is CASSPGQGGPNQPQHF.

Only a few counts were recorded for this clone. The CDR3: CAGGAGPYSNQPQHF. The CDR3 DNA sequence: TGTGCCGGAGGGGCAGGTCCCTATAGCAATCAGCCCCAGCATTTT. V gene TRBV5-3 combines with J gene TRBJ1-5, with a tentative D call TRBD1 (5 bases). TRBV5-3 is reported as an ORF; its role is uncertain. The V and J ends lost 10 bases and 0 bases respectively, with 17 bases between them. CDR3 length: 15 residues.

The J gene is TRBJ2-7, the V gene TRBV7-9, with 13 bases lining up with TRBD2. Looked up from germline, CDR1 is SEHNR and CDR2 is FQNEAQ (reference sequence). This CDR3 comprises 17 residues. J lost 7 bases, V lost 5 bases, and 14 bases had no gene match. The CDR3 here is CASSHGGELAGGEEQYF. For the CDR3, the DNA is TGTGCCAGCAGCCATGGCGGGGAACTAGCGGGAGGGGAAGAGCAGTACTTC.

This sequence joins TRBV27 and TRBJ2-7; D is unresolved. This CDR3 comprises 16 residues. V lost 5 bases, J lost 4 bases, and 21 bases lay in between. Germline CDR1 and CDR2: MNHEY and SMNVEV (reference sequence). This CDR3 reads CASSAINSHPTYEQYF. CDR3 coding DNA: TGTGCCAGCAGTGCCATAAACAGTCACCCTACTTACGAGCAGTACTTC.

This clone has a handful of counts. The gene calls are TRBV6-1 and TRBJ2-7, with 9 bases identical to TRBD1. The germline V gene has CDR1 MNHNS and CDR2 SASEGT. The CDR3 runs to 14 residues. The J segment lost 2 bases and the V segment lost 6 bases, leaving 5 bases of the junction unmatched. The CDR3 region has the DNA TGTGCCAGCAGGTTGACAGGGGGTCCCTACGAGCAGTACTTC. Protein: CASRLTGGPYEQYF.

The chain carries TRBV6-6 and TRBJ2-1; a possible D gene is TRBD2 (5 bases). The CDR3 totals 16 residues. Trimming cost V 6 bases and J 6 bases, with 21 bases left between them. Germline V gives CDR1 MNHNY, CDR2 SVGAGI (reference sequence). CDR3 protein: CASRKDASGSGNEQFF. CDR3 DNA: TGTGCCAGCAGGAAGGATGCTTCGGGGTCTGGCAATGAGCAGTTCTTC.

J is TRBJ1-1 and V is TRBV29-1; D may be TRBD1 (6 bases). Per the germline V gene, CDR1 is SQVTM and CDR2 is ANQGSEA. The CDR3 totals 15 residues. V gave up 2 bases and J gave up 4 bases, with 17 bases separating them. For the CDR3, the DNA is TGCAGCGTTGAAAGGGGGGGCCGTTGGGGCACTGAAGCTTTCTTT. Translated: CSVERGGRWGTEAFF.

The chain recombines TRBV7-3 with TRBJ2-5; 12 nucleotides line up with TRBD2. Germline V gene lookup returns CDR1 SGHTA and CDR2 FQGTGA. The junction had 1 base not matched to a gene; V was cut back by 6 bases and J by 5 bases. CDR3 length: 13 residues. CDR3 DNA: TGTGCCAGCAGTGGACTAGCGGGGGAGACCCAGTACTTC. This codes for CASSGLAGETQYF.

J is TRBJ2-6 and V is TRBV30, with a weak D call TRBD2 (6 bases). CDR1 and CDR2 from the germline V gene are GTSNPN and SVGIG (reference sequence). This CDR3 is built from 13 residues. The CDR3: CAHGGSGANVLTF. In DNA form, the CDR3 reads TGTGCGCACGGGGGCTCTGGGGCCAACGTCCTGACTTTC.

The rearrangement joins TRBV6-1 to TRBJ2-4, with 7 bases aligning to TRBD2. The CDR3 consists of 15 residues. The V gene's germline CDR1 is MNHNS and CDR2 SASEGT. With V trimmed by 2 bases and J by 0 bases, 1 base remained unmatched. CDR3 amino acids: CASSEWGGAKNIQYF. In DNA, the CDR3 is TGTGCCAGCAGTGAATGGGGGGGAGCCAAAAACATTCAGTACTTC.

This clone has more than one count but fewer than ten. The chain uses TRBV4-1 and TRBJ2-5, with 7 bases matching TRBD1. Germline CDR1 and CDR2: MGHRA and YSYEKL. This CDR3 has 15 residues. V was pared by 3 bases and J by 4 bases, with 8 bases of the junction left unmatched. The CDR3 sequence: CASSHEGNRGETQYF. CDR3 sequence (DNA): TGCGCCAGCAGCCACGAAGGGAACAGGGGAGAGACCCAGTACTTC.

The V call is TRBV6-6, the J call TRBJ2-7; no definite D call. Germline CDR1 MNHNY, CDR2 SVGAGI (reference sequence). The CDR3 consists of 15 residues. Trimming took off 0 bases at V and 2 bases at J, with 11 bases between the two ends. The CDR3 DNA reads TGTGCCAGCAGTTACTCGGTCGGGTCGACCTACGAGCAGTACTTC. Protein: CASSYSVGSTYEQYF.

The rearrangement links TRBV7-6 to TRBJ2-5; D unclear. The J call is doubtful: the DNA matches TRBJ2-7 better. The CDR3 contains 15 residues. Germline V gene sequence: CDR1 SGHVS, CDR2 FNYEAQ. CDR3 sequence: CASSPLGHETYEQYF. Written as DNA, the CDR3 is TGTGCCAGCAGCCCACTCGGTCATGAAACCTACGAGCAGTACTTC.

The V call is TRBV29-1, the J call TRBJ2-5, with 7 nucleotides matching TRBD2. TRBJ2-7 matches the DNA end more closely, so the J call is doubtful. The CDR3 length is 13 residues. Germline loops: CDR1 SQVTM, CDR2 ANQGSEA. The CDR3 region has the DNA TGCAGCGTCGCGGGGGTCACGGGCTACGAGCAGTACTTC. Translated: CSVAGVTGYEQYF.

Only one count was recorded for this clone. The rearrangement joins TRBV5-4 to TRBJ2-7; 11 bases fit TRBD2. V shed 0 bases, J shed 3 bases, and the junction held 2 bases outside the gene matches. The germline gives CDR1 SGHNT, CDR2 YYREEE (reference sequence). This CDR3 has 15 amino acids. DNA for the CDR3: TGTGCCAGCAGCTTGGGGGGACTAGCGGTCTACGAGCAGTACTTC. The encoded protein is CASSLGGLAVYEQYF. Filled out from reference TRBV5-4 and TRBJ2-7, the complete variable domain reads ETGVTQSPTHLIKTRGQQVTLRCSSQSGHNTVSWYQQALGQGPQFIFQYYREEENGRGNFPPRFSGLQFPNYSSELNVNALELDDSALYLCASSLGGLAVYEQYFGPGTRLTVT.

This clone was observed a single time. The chain links TRBV5-6 to TRBJ2-7, with TRBD2 matching over 10 bases. This CDR3 comprises 15 residues. After removal of 4 bases from V and 4 bases from J, the junction contained 8 bases not matched to a gene. CDR1 and CDR2 (germline): SGHDT, YYEEEE. For the CDR3, the DNA is TGTGCCAGCAGCAGTAAGGCTAGCGGGAGATACGAGCAGTACTTC. This codes for CASSSKASGRYEQYF.

The chain carries TRBV28 and TRBJ1-5; D is possibly TRBD1 (6 bases). Trimming cost V 6 bases and J 0 bases, with 9 bases left between them. The CDR3 has 14 residues. Germline V gene sequence: CDR1 MDHEN, CDR2 SYDVKM. This CDR3 is CASRSGVSNQPQHF. CDR3 DNA sequence: TGTGCCAGCAGGTCAGGGGTTAGCAATCAGCCCCAGCATTTT.

This clone has just one count. The chain links TRBV9 to TRBJ2-3; 7 bases line up with TRBD2. The V segment lost 2 bases and the J segment 4 bases; nucleotides outside the gene matches: 1. This CDR3 has 13 amino acids. Germline loops: CDR1 SGDLS, CDR2 YYNGEE. This chain's CDR3 is CASSVGGADTQYF. For the CDR3, the DNA is TGTGCCAGCAGCGTGGGGGGGGCAGATACGCAGTATTTT.

The chain employs TRBV7-2 and TRBJ1-1, with 7 bases aligning to TRBD1. The CDR3 has 14 amino acids. Germline CDR1 and CDR2: SGHTA and FQGNSA. The V gene end was trimmed by 5 bases and the J gene end by 2 bases; junction bases not matched to a gene: 5. The CDR3 is CASSTRQGNTEAFF. The CDR3 DNA follows: TGTGCCAGCAGCACCCGACAGGGAAACACTGAAGCTTTCTTT. The whole variable domain, filled in from reference TRBV7-2 and TRBJ1-1, reads GAGVSQSPSNKVTEKGKDVELRCDPISGHTALYWYRQSLGQGLEFLIYFQGNSAPDKSGLPSDRFSAERTGGSVSTLTIQRTQQEDSAVYLCASSTRQGNTEAFFGQGTRLTVV.

The gene calls are TRBV30 and TRBJ2-2; the D gene is possibly TRBD2 (5 bases). Germline V lookup: CDR1 GTSNPN, CDR2 SVGIG (reference sequence). Trimming pared 2 bases from V and 0 bases from J, leaving 10 bases between. This CDR3 is 15 amino acids long. CDR3 bases: TGTGCCTGGAGTCGGACGGGGACGAACACCGGGGAGCTGTTTTTT. Translating gives CAWSRTGTNTGELFF. The full variable domain, completed using reference TRBV30 and TRBJ2-2, is SQTIHQWPATLVQPVGSPLSLECTVEGTSNPNLYWYRQAAGRGLQLLFYSVGIGQISSEVPQNLSASRPQDRQFILSSKKLLLSDSGFYLCAWSRTGTNTGELFFGEGSRLTVL.

Turning to this clone: Germline and junction disagree at one end, which may indicate a read error. V is TRBV30 and J is TRBJ2-4; TRBD1 matches at 9 bases. There are 12 residues in the CDR3. Looked up from germline, CDR1 is GTSNPN and CDR2 is SVGIG (reference sequence). CDR3 amino acids: CAWSAPWTGARF. The CDR3 coding sequence is TGTGCCTGGAGTGCACCCTGGACAGGGGCTCGTTTC.

The chain has TRBV7-9 and TRBJ2-6; 7 nucleotides line up with TRBD1. Germline values: CDR1 SEHNR, CDR2 FQNEAQ (reference sequence). V dropped 5 bases and J dropped 2; count of bases not matched to a gene: 9. This CDR3 region has 17 residues. CDR3 in amino acids: CASSGRQGAAGANVLTF. The CDR3 region has the DNA TGTGCCAGCAGCGGGCGACAGGGAGCGGCTGGGGCCAACGTCCTGACTTTC.

V and J are TRBV5-6 and TRBJ2-2; D possibly corresponds to TRBD2 (5 bases). V lost 6 bases, J lost 7 bases, and 22 bases lay in between. CDR1 is SGHDT and CDR2 is YYEEEE in the germline V gene. This CDR3 has 16 amino acids. Here the CDR3 DNA reads TGTGCCAGCACCCCCCACCCGGCGGCGGCGGGCGGGGAGCTGTTTTTT. Translated, it gives CASTPHPAAAGGELFF.

The chain joins TRBV6-6 to TRBJ2-7, with D maybe TRBD1 (5 bases). V dropped 0 bases and J dropped 2 bases, with 11 bases sitting between them. The CDR3 covers 15 residues. Germline V lookup: CDR1 MNHNY, CDR2 SVGAGI (reference sequence). The DNA of the CDR3 is TGTGCCAGCAGTTACTCCGCAGGGAATGCCTACGAGCAGTACTTC. The encoded protein is CASSYSAGNAYEQYF.

In nucleotides, the CDR3 is TGTGCCAGCAGTCGGGACAGAGCCTACGAGCAGTACTTC. Its protein product is CASSRDRAYEQYF. V usage is TRBV6-6 and J usage is TRBJ2-7; 7 bases agree with TRBD1. The CDR3 has 13 residues. The germline CDR1 and CDR2 sequences are MNHNY and SVGAGI (reference sequence). V gave up 5 bases and J gave up 2 bases; unmatched junction bases: 3.

The chain carries TRBV12-1 and TRBJ2-7; no check of the table's D call, TRBD1, against the DNA was made. TRBV12-1 is listed as a pseudogene. The CDR3 has 16 amino acids. For the CDR3, the DNA is TGTGCCAGCAGGCTATCAGGGGAAAGCTATATCTACGAGCAGTACTTC. Its translation is CASRLSGESYIYEQYF.